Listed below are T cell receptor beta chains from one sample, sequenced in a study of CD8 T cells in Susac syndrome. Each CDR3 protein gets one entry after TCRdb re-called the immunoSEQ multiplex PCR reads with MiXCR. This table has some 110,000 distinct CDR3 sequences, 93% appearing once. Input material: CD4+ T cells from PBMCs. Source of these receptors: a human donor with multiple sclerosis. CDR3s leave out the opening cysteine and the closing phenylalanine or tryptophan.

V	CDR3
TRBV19	ASSIEGQGSYNEQF
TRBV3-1	ASSSQDRLNSYT
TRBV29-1	SVEVGAEAF
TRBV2	ASNRQLNQPQH
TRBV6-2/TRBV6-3	ASSYPRDEQF
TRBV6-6	ASRIEGQPQH
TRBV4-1	ASSQDKGRQGSPLH
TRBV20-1	SAARAGAGAEQY
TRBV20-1	SARESPGYEQY
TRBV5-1	ASSLATGNQPQH
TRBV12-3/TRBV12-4	ASRVASGDQETQY
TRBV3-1	ASSQRDRGRSEAF
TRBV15	ATSTGQGGGELF
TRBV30	AWSEIYGQY
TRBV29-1	SVGTSGGRTDTQY
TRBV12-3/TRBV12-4	ASSLGTYTDTQY
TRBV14	ASSQDAYEQY
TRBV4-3	ASSQEGSSRPTDTQY